The rows below give T cell receptor beta chains drawn from one sample of a study of blood T cell repertoires in COVID-19. Data came from immunoSEQ multiplex PCR; TCRdb stores just in-frame clones and leaves some out. The sample lists about 240,000 clones; approximately 85% were seen once. Specimen: peripheral blood. These receptors all stem from a woman aged 65 to 85 with acute or convalescent COVID-19. Both conserved end residues are part of each CDR3. D genes are given only for firm matches. The listing skips clone size in some rows; elsewhere it reads once, few, many or a size class.

>TRBJ2-7|-|TRBV5-6|-
CASRVGGRKSYEQYF
TGTGCCAGCAGGGTCGGGGGGCGAAAGTCCTACGAGCAGTACTTC
>TRBJ1-6|-|TRBV19|TRBD1
CASKLLGTGNSPLHF
TGTGCCAGTAAACTCCTAGGGACAGGGAATTCACCCCTCCACTTT
>TRBJ2-2|-|TRBV28|-
CASETQNTGELFF
TGTGCCAGCGAGACTCAGAACACCGGGGAGCTGTTTTTT
>TRBJ1-4|-|TRBV19|TRBD1
CASTDRPIATNEKLFF
TGTGCCAGTACGGACAGGCCAATAGCAACTAATGAAAAACTGTTTTTT
>TRBJ1-2|-|TRBV5-1|TRBD1
CASSVTGVYGYTF
TGCGCCAGCAGCGTGACAGGGGTATACGGCTACACCTTC
>TRBJ2-7|-|TRBV7-8|TRBD1
CASSLVTGGTYEQYF
TGTGCCAGCAGCTTAGTCACAGGGGGCACCTACGAGCAGTACTTC
>TRBJ1-6|-|TRBV6-4|-
CASSDSWGGNSPLHF
TGTGCCAGCAGTGACTCGTGGGGAGGGAATTCACCCCTCCACTTT
>TRBJ1-1|-|TRBV10-3|TRBD1
CAISGQGNTEAFF
TGTGCCATCAGCGGACAGGGAAACACTGAAGCTTTCTTT
>TRBJ1-2|-|TRBV2|-
CASSDKGYYGYTF
TGTGCCAGCAGTGACAAGGGGTACTATGGCTACACCTTC
>TRBJ2-1|-|TRBV5-4|TRBD2
CASSSGLAGGKAYNEQFF
TGTGCCAGCAGCTCCGGACTAGCGGGGGGAAAGGCCTACAATGAGCAGTTCTTC
>TRBJ1-5|-|TRBV7-2|TRBD1
CASSYGTGGRSNQPQHF
TGTGCCAGCAGCTACGGGACAGGGGGCCGAAGCAATCAGCCCCAGCATTTT
>TRBJ1-1|-|TRBV30|TRBD1
CACEQGGAKAFF
TGTGCCTGTGAACAGGGGGGGGCAAAAGCTTTCTTT
>TRBJ1-1|-|TRBV6-5|TRBD1
CASSWNDRARAFF
TGTGCCAGCAGTTGGAATGACAGGGCCAGAGCTTTCTTT
>TRBJ1-2|-|TRBV6-1|-
CASSESGHPIYGYTF
TGTGCCAGCAGTGAATCCGGACATCCGATCTATGGCTACACCTTC
>TRBJ2-5|once|TRBV9|TRBD1
CASSAGGTTQETQYF
TGTGCCAGCAGCGCAGGGGGTACCACTCAAGAGACCCAGTACTTC
>TRBJ2-3|-|TRBV4-2|-
CASSQDLGDTQYF
TGTGCCAGCAGCCAAGATCTCGGGGATACGCAGTATTTT
>TRBJ1-2|-|TRBV6-5|-
CASSYATEFGYTF
TGTGCCAGCAGTTACGCGACAGAATTCGGCTACACCTTC
>TRBJ2-4|once|TRBV4-1|-
CASSQAGAKNIQYF
TGCGCCAGCAGCCAGGCGGGGGCCAAAAACATTCAGTACTTC
>TRBJ1-6|-|TRBV6-4|TRBD1
CASSVTGGGNSPLHF
TGTGCCAGCAGTGTAACAGGGGGGGGTAATTCACCCCTCCACTTT
>TRBJ1-6|-|TRBV30|TRBD1
CAWSVRDSRDSPLHF
TGTGCCTGGAGTGTAAGGGACAGTCGTGACTCACCCCTCCACTTT
>TRBJ2-4|-|TRBV5-1|-
CASSLSGLNIQYF
TGCGCCAGCAGCTTGTCAGGGTTAAACATTCAGTACTTC